Listed below are T cell receptor beta chains from one sample, sequenced in a study of post-analysis software for immune sequencing data. Each CDR3 protein is one row after TCRdb ran MiXCR on the PCR reads. The sample contains around 400,000 distinct CDR3 sequences, about 39% of which appear only once. Specimen: blood. Every receptor here comes from a girl under 10 years old with multiple sclerosis. Each CDR3 is given with its conserved first and last residue. The D gene is left open where the match is weak. Clone size is not always given. Where it is, it says once, few, many or a class for expanded clones.

abundance: -
v_gene: TRBV28
j_gene: TRBJ2-7
d_gene: TRBD1
CDR3aa: CASRTRDRGIDEQYF
CDR3nt: TGTGCCAGCAGGACCCGGGACAGGGGTATTGACGAGCAGTACTTC

abundance: -
v_gene: TRBV12-3/TRBV12-4
j_gene: TRBJ2-1
d_gene: -
CDR3aa: CASSPSAIEQFF
CDR3nt: TGTGCCAGCAGTCCTTCGGCGATTGAGCAGTTCTTC

abundance: few
v_gene: TRBV28
j_gene: TRBJ2-7
d_gene: -
CDR3aa: CASSTVRTYEQYF
CDR3nt: TGTGCCAGCAGTACAGTGCGTACCTACGAGCAGTACTTC

abundance: few
v_gene: TRBV5-5
j_gene: TRBJ2-3
d_gene: -
CDR3aa: CASRQGPTDTQYF
CDR3nt: TGTGCCAGCAGACAGGGCCCCACAGATACGCAGTATTTT

abundance: -
v_gene: TRBV20-1
j_gene: TRBJ2-3
d_gene: TRBD2
CDR3aa: CSARDCRLAGGSDTQYF
CDR3nt: TGCAGTGCTAGAGACTGCAGACTAGCGGGGGGTTCAGATACGCAGTATTTT

abundance: -
v_gene: TRBV28
j_gene: TRBJ2-1
d_gene: TRBD1
CDR3aa: CASRGQGVNEQFF
CDR3nt: TGTGCCAGCAGGGGACAGGGTGTAAACGAGCAGTTCTTC

abundance: -
v_gene: TRBV20-1
j_gene: TRBJ2-5
d_gene: TRBD2
CDR3aa: CSASLGRGLAGGLEETQYF
CDR3nt: TGCAGTGCTTCCCTGGGGAGAGGGCTAGCGGGGGGATTGGAGGAGACCCAGTACTTC

abundance: -
v_gene: TRBV4-1
j_gene: TRBJ2-7
d_gene: TRBD1
CDR3aa: CASSQDWTGSYEQYF
CDR3nt: TGCGCCAGCAGCCAAGACTGGACAGGCTCCTACGAGCAGTACTTC

abundance: -
v_gene: TRBV5-1
j_gene: TRBJ2-5
d_gene: TRBD1
CDR3aa: CASSKGQNQETQYF
CDR3nt: TGCGCCAGCAGCAAGGGACAGAATCAAGAGACCCAGTACTTC

abundance: -
v_gene: TRBV7-2
j_gene: TRBJ1-2
d_gene: TRBD1
CDR3aa: CASSSKSGTGYGYTF
CDR3nt: TGTGCCAGCAGCTCGAAAAGCGGGACAGGGTACGGCTACACCTTC

abundance: few
v_gene: TRBV28
j_gene: TRBJ2-3
d_gene: TRBD2
CDR3aa: CASTPNGTSPFKLIQYF
CDR3nt: TGTGCCAGCACCCCCAATGGGACTAGCCCTTTCAAGTTAATACAGTATTTT

abundance: -
v_gene: TRBV28
j_gene: TRBJ2-7
d_gene: -
CDR3aa: CASRLGTYEQYF
CDR3nt: TGTGCCAGCAGGTTGGGGACTTACGAGCAGTACTTC

abundance: -
v_gene: TRBV28
j_gene: TRBJ2-7
d_gene: -
CDR3aa: CASSLLADLGLEQYF
CDR3nt: TGTGCCAGCAGTTTATTGGCGGACTTGGGGCTCGAGCAGTACTTC

abundance: few
v_gene: TRBV7-9
j_gene: TRBJ2-5
d_gene: -
CDR3aa: CASRSGEETQYF
CDR3nt: TGTGCCAGCAGATCAGGGGAAGAGACCCAGTACTTC

abundance: few
v_gene: TRBV7-2
j_gene: TRBJ2-1
d_gene: -
CDR3aa: CASSDPGIEQFF
CDR3nt: TGTGCCAGCAGCGATCCGGGAATTGAGCAGTTCTTC

abundance: -
v_gene: TRBV7-9
j_gene: TRBJ2-5
d_gene: TRBD2
CDR3aa: CASSLDLAGDIQYF
CDR3nt: TGTGCCAGCAGCTTAGATCTAGCGGGGGACATCCAGTACTTC

abundance: few
v_gene: TRBV9
j_gene: TRBJ2-5
d_gene: -
CDR3aa: CAGSVSTGTQETQYF
CDR3nt: TGTGCCGGCAGCGTCTCGACCGGGACCCAAGAGACCCAGTACTTC

abundance: -
v_gene: TRBV6-5
j_gene: TRBJ2-4
d_gene: -
CDR3aa: CASSSPRRGPKNIQYF
CDR3nt: TGTGCCAGCAGCTCCCCCCGGCGTGGTCCCAAAAACATTCAGTACTTC

abundance: -
v_gene: TRBV7-9
j_gene: TRBJ1-5
d_gene: -
CDR3aa: CASSLDVYQPQHF
CDR3nt: TGTGCCAGCAGCTTAGACGTTTATCAGCCCCAGCATTTT

abundance: few
v_gene: TRBV4-3
j_gene: TRBJ2-1
d_gene: -
CDR3aa: CASSQDGTPTYNEQFF
CDR3nt: TGCGCCAGCAGCCAAGACGGGACTCCCACCTACAATGAGCAGTTCTTC

abundance: few
v_gene: TRBV9
j_gene: TRBJ2-7
d_gene: -
CDR3aa: CASSVGGKGTYEQYF
CDR3nt: TGTGCCAGCAGCGTAGGGGGAAAAGGGACCTACGAGCAGTACTTC

abundance: -
v_gene: TRBV12-3/TRBV12-4
j_gene: TRBJ2-4
d_gene: -
CDR3aa: CASSFVGLAKNIQYF
CDR3nt: TGTGCCAGCAGTTTCGTGGGACTAGCCAAAAACATTCAGTACTTC

abundance: few
v_gene: TRBV7-3
j_gene: TRBJ2-3
d_gene: -
CDR3aa: CASSLMQGRTDTQYF
CDR3nt: TGTGCCAGCAGCTTAATGCAGGGGCGCACAGATACGCAGTATTTT

abundance: few
v_gene: TRBV28
j_gene: TRBJ1-6
d_gene: -
CDR3aa: CASSLRPGTLNSPLHF
CDR3nt: TGTGCCAGCAGTCTCCGCCCCGGGACCCTTAATTCACCCCTCCACTTT

abundance: few
v_gene: TRBV6-4
j_gene: TRBJ2-1
d_gene: -
CDR3aa: CASRGSNEQFF
CDR3nt: TGTGCCAGCAGAGGTAGCAATGAGCAGTTCTTC

abundance: -
v_gene: TRBV4-1
j_gene: TRBJ1-5
d_gene: -
CDR3aa: CASSQEWQRFNQPQHF
CDR3nt: TGCGCCAGCAGCCAAGAATGGCAGCGCTTCAATCAGCCCCAGCATTTT

abundance: -
v_gene: TRBV28
j_gene: TRBJ1-6
d_gene: -
CDR3aa: CASSLFNQVEPSPLHF
CDR3nt: TGTGCCAGCAGTTTATTTAACCAGGTAGAACCGTCACCCCTCCACTTT

abundance: few
v_gene: TRBV28
j_gene: TRBJ2-7
d_gene: TRBD1
CDR3aa: CASSLSGTGFHEQYF
CDR3nt: TGTGCCAGCAGTTTATCAGGGACAGGGTTCCACGAGCAGTACTTC

abundance: few
v_gene: TRBV4-3
j_gene: TRBJ2-3
d_gene: -
CDR3aa: CASSQAQFSTDTQYF
CDR3nt: TGCGCCAGCAGCCAAGCGCAGTTTAGCACAGATACGCAGTATTTT

abundance: -
v_gene: TRBV7-3
j_gene: TRBJ2-7
d_gene: -
CDR3aa: CASSFQPGDSYEQYF
CDR3nt: TGTGCCAGCAGCTTCCAGCCGGGCGACTCCTACGAGCAGTACTTC

abundance: -
v_gene: TRBV7-9
j_gene: TRBJ2-3
d_gene: -
CDR3aa: CASRTTGSDTQYF
CDR3nt: TGTGCCAGCAGAACAACAGGGTCAGATACGCAGTATTTT

abundance: -
v_gene: TRBV6-5
j_gene: TRBJ2-3
d_gene: -
CDR3aa: CASSHGAGRRTDTQYF
CDR3nt: TGTGCCAGCAGTCACGGCGCGGGGAGACGCACAGATACGCAGTATTTT

abundance: few
v_gene: TRBV29-1
j_gene: TRBJ2-1
d_gene: -
CDR3aa: CSVEQPGGGVNNEQFF
CDR3nt: TGCAGCGTTGAACAGCCCGGAGGGGGGGTAAACAATGAGCAGTTCTTC

abundance: few
v_gene: TRBV7-9
j_gene: TRBJ1-1
d_gene: -
CDR3aa: CASSLALGIGEAFF
CDR3nt: TGTGCCAGCAGCTTAGCGTTGGGAATTGGTGAAGCTTTCTTT

abundance: few
v_gene: TRBV5-8
j_gene: TRBJ2-7
d_gene: -
CDR3aa: CASSLRAGGGYDEQYF
CDR3nt: TGTGCCAGCAGCCTTCGGGCAGGGGGAGGGTATGACGAGCAGTACTTC